Shown below are 24 T cell receptor beta chains from a single sample sequenced in a study of regulatory T cells in long-lasting Graves disease. Investigators prepared the TCR beta libraries by applying iRepertoire HTBI primers and Arm-PCR of CDR3 regions. Each CDR3 protein gets one entry after TCRdb re-called the multiplex PCR reads with MiXCR. The table includes hundreds of thousands of distinct CDR3 sequences, approximately 12% detected once. Time point here: newly diagnosed GD, antithyroid drugs for less than 3 months. The TCR library used RNA extracted from PBMCs. These sequences were also reported in another study, on T cells in Graves' hyperthyroidism and ophthalmopathy.

Material: peripheral blood mononuclear cells (PBMCs), obtained at new diagnosis, from a patient treated with antithyroid drugs. Every receptor here comes from a man aged 30 to 45 with Graves disease.

This clonotype was observed at least ten times. This sequence joins TRBV7-9 and TRBJ2-7; TRBD1 agrees at 7 bases. The CDR3 loop spans 13 amino acids. V lost 5 bases and J lost 2; bases outside the gene matches: 3. Germline V CDR1 and CDR2: SEHNR, FQNEAQ (reference sequence). CDR3 nucleotide sequence: TGTGCCAGCAGCGCAGGGACAGCCTACGAGCAGTACTTC. Translated, it gives CASSAGTAYEQYF.

In this sample, this clonotype turned up many times. The chain couples TRBV2 to TRBJ2-1, with D uncertain. Germline V CDR1 and CDR2: SNHLY, FYNNEI. CDR3 length equals 16 residues. Trimming cost V 2 bases and J 0 bases, with 11 bases left between them. The CDR3 loop is CASSETRLGSYNEQFF. Written as DNA, the CDR3 is TGTGCCAGCAGTGAAACGCGGCTTGGCTCCTACAATGAGCAGTTCTTC. Full variable domain (missing parts from reference TRBV2 and TRBJ2-1): EPEVTQTPSHQVTQMGQEVILRCVPISNHLYFYWYRQILGQKVEFLVSFYNNEISEKSEIFDDQFSVERPDGSNFTLKIRSTKLEDSAMYFCASSETRLGSYNEQFFGPGTRLTVL.

This clonotype was seen ten or more times. The V and J genes are TRBV2 and TRBJ2-7; D call uncertain. This CDR3 contains 9 residues. V lost 10 bases, J lost 2 bases, and 3 bases lay in between. Germline CDR1 is SNHLY and CDR2 is FYNNEI. CDR3 in amino acids: CATAYEQYF. The CDR3 DNA sequence: TGTGCCACAGCCTACGAGCAGTACTTC.

This clonotype showed up just once. The chain has TRBV3-1 and TRBJ2-2, with D perhaps TRBD2 (5 bases). Trimming stripped 6 bases from V and 4 bases from J, with 15 bases between. This CDR3 region has 15 residues. Germline V CDR1 and CDR2: LGHDT, YNNKEL (reference sequence). The CDR3 bases are TGTGCCAGCAGATCGTATAGCGAATCCACCGGGGAGCTGTTTTTT. Translation: CASRSYSESTGELFF.

The chain recombines TRBV5-5 with TRBJ1-5; TRBD1 is a possible D gene (5 bases). Germline V gives CDR1 SGHKS, CDR2 YYEKEE (reference sequence). V lost 3 bases, J lost 6 bases, and 10 bases lay in between. The CDR3 covers 13 residues. DNA for the CDR3: TGTGCCAGCAGCTGGGGGGACGGTCAGCCCCAGCATTTT. This translates into CASSWGDGQPQHF.

The chain carries TRBV7-9 and TRBJ1-1; D might be TRBD1 (5 bases). Germline CDR1 SEHNR, CDR2 FQNEAQ (reference sequence). Between the trimmed V and J ends, which lost 6 bases and 6 bases, there was a span of 14 bases. CDR3 size: 13 residues. The CDR3 DNA follows: TGTGCCAGCAGTTTCGGTAGGGGAGCTGAAGCTTTCTTT. Protein: CASSFGRGAEAFF. The full variable domain, in which reference TRBV7-9 and TRBJ1-1 provide the parts outside the CDR3, is DTGVSQNPRHKITKRGQNVTFRCDPISEHNRLYWYRQTLGQGPEFLTYFQNEAQLEKSRLLSDRFSAERPKGSFSTLEIQRTEQGDSAMYLCASSFGRGAEAFFGQGTRLTVV.

The V and J genes are TRBV27 and TRBJ1-5; 7 bases match TRBD1. Losses at the gene ends were 5 bases for V and 2 bases for J; bases not matched to a gene: 6. The CDR3 consists of 15 residues. Germline V lookup: CDR1 MNHEY, CDR2 SMNVEV (reference sequence). CDR3 bases: TGTGCCAGCAGTCTCCGAGGACAGGGCAATCAGCCCCAGCATTTT. Amino acid sequence: CASSLRGQGNQPQHF.

The J gene is TRBJ1-2, the V gene TRBV6-2 or TRBV6-3; possible D gene TRBD1, 6 bases. Germline CDR1 MNHEY, CDR2 SVGEGT. Trimming removed 2 bases at V and 4 bases at J, with 17 bases between. The CDR3 is 16 amino acids. In nucleotides, the CDR3 is TGTGCCAGCAGTTACGGAAACACCGGGACAACCTATGGCTACACCTTC. Residues: CASSYGNTGTTYGYTF.

This clonotype has more than one count but fewer than ten. This could be a read error, since a much larger clone is one nucleotide away. The CDR3 does not close with the conserved phenylalanine or tryptophan, likely indicating a read error. It is unclear where the CDR3 begins or ends on the DNA, so no DNA is shown, and the CDR3 is as TCRdb lists it. CDR3 in amino acids: CASSALTTGIRYI. The chain joins TRBV2 to TRBJ2-7; the table's D call, TRBD1, was not checked against the DNA. Germline CDR1 reads SNHLY; CDR2 reads FYNNEI. Ends included, the CDR3 has 13 residues.

The chain uses TRBV3-1 and TRBJ2-1; 8 nucleotides align to TRBD2. Germline loops: CDR1 LGHDT, CDR2 YNNKEL (reference sequence). The CDR3 runs 12 residues. Losses at the gene ends were 3 bases for V and 14 bases for J; bases not matched to a gene: 6. CDR3: CASSHREGKEFF. The CDR3 DNA reads as TGTGCCAGCAGCCACCGGGAGGGCAAGGAGTTCTTC.

This clonotype turned up a few times. The chain recombines TRBV18 with TRBJ1-2; no definite D call. The CDR3 runs to 14 residues. The V end lost 2 bases, the J end lost 0 bases, and 7 bases lay between the germline ends. Germline V gene sequence: CDR1 KGHSH, CDR2 LQKENI. The CDR3 region is CASSPTEPNYGYTF. CDR3 nucleotides: TGTGCCAGCTCACCAACCGAACCTAACTATGGCTACACCTTC.

On this clonotype: A much larger clone is a single base away; this may be a read error. The chain uses TRBV2 and TRBJ2-5, with 8 bases aligning to TRBD2. From germline, CDR1 is SNHLY and CDR2 FYNNEI. The CDR3 is 14 amino acids. The DNA of the CDR3 is TGTGCCAGCTCCACCTGGACTAGCCAAGAGGCCCAGTACTTC. It codes for CASSTWTSQEAQYF.

This clonotype was detected many times. The CDR3 loop reads CASSVLGANGEQFF. The DNA for the CDR3 is TGTGCCAGCAGTGTTCTAGGGGCTAATGGAGAGCAGTTCTTC. The chain has TRBV2 and TRBJ2-1; D is possibly TRBD1 (5 bases). The CDR3 sequence is 14 residues long. Germline values: CDR1 SNHLY, CDR2 FYNNEI. Trimming took 4 bases from V and 10 from J, leaving 17 bases between them.

With regard to this clonotype: The conserved phenylalanine or tryptophan normally closing the CDR3 is absent here, so this likely arose from a read error. This rearrangement joins TRBV5-1 to TRBJ2-1; no definite D call. This CDR3 contains 12 residues. V dropped 1 base and J dropped 7 bases, with 6 bases sitting between them. Germline V gene sequence: CDR1 SGHRS, CDR2 YFSETQ. The CDR3: CASSLTLNEQFL. The CDR3 DNA follows: TGCGCCAGCAGCTTGACCTTGAATGAGCAGTTCCTC.

This clonotype has at least ten counts. The chain carries TRBV10-3 and TRBJ1-1; D may be TRBD1 (5 bases). Germline lookup yields CDR1 ENHRY and CDR2 SYGVKD. V lost 10 bases, J lost 1 base, and 13 bases lay in between. The CDR3 is made up of 13 amino acids. CDR3 sequence (DNA): TGTGCCACCCGAGGGGCGGAGAACACTGAAGCTTTCTTT. It specifies CATRGAENTEAFF.

This clonotype appeared many times. The chain couples TRBV3-1 to TRBJ1-3; D gene uncertain. The CDR3 extends over 12 amino acids. In germline, CDR1 is LGHDT, CDR2 YNNKEL (reference sequence). Trimming pared 6 bases from V and 2 bases from J, leaving 5 bases between. CDR3 in DNA: TGTGCCAGCAGTGATGCTGGAAACACCATATATTTT. It codes for CASSDAGNTIYF.

This sequence joins TRBV18 and TRBJ2-2, with unresolved D. The CDR3 runs 14 residues. CDR1 KGHSH and CDR2 LQKENI come from the germline V gene. Between the trimmed V and J ends, which lost 6 bases and 7 bases, there was a span of 15 bases. DNA of the CDR3: TGTGCCAGCTCCCCCGCATCCCCAGGCGGGGAGCTGTTTTTT. Amino acids: CASSPASPGGELFF.

This clonotype was picked up a small number of times. The J gene is TRBJ1-5, the V gene TRBV6-1, with a weak D call TRBD1 (5 bases). The CDR3 runs 13 residues. V shed 7 bases and J shed 4 bases, with 11 bases lying between them. Looked up from germline, CDR1 is MNHNS and CDR2 is SASEGT. In nucleotides, the CDR3 is TGTGCCAGCAATCCGGGACCAAATCAGCCCCAGCATTTT. Amino acids: CASNPGPNQPQHF.

The chain carries TRBV24-1 and TRBJ2-1, with D possibly matching TRBD1 (6 bases). The V gene's germline CDR1 is KGHDR and CDR2 SFDVKD. The CDR3 is made up of 16 amino acids. V was shortened by 5 bases and J by 7 bases, with 20 bases between the two germline ends. CDR3 residues: CATSGPQGHVENEQFF. CDR3 DNA: TGTGCCACCAGTGGCCCACAGGGTCACGTAGAAAATGAGCAGTTCTTC.

This clonotype was counted many times. The chain couples TRBV11-2 to TRBJ2-5, with TRBD1 matching 8 bases. The CDR3 has 15 residues. The V gene end was trimmed by 5 bases and the J gene end by 3 bases; junction bases not matched to a gene: 8. Germline lookup yields CDR1 SGHAT and CDR2 FQNNGV. CDR3 protein: CASSPGGIAEETQYF. CDR3 nucleotides: TGTGCCAGCAGCCCAGGGGGCATAGCGGAAGAGACCCAGTACTTC.

This clonotype was seen at least ten times. J is TRBJ2-1 and V is TRBV25-1; 10 nucleotides match TRBD2. Germline CDR1 reads MGHDK; CDR2 reads SYGVNS. There are 16 residues in the CDR3. V lost 2 bases and J lost 4; bases outside the gene matches: 5. The CDR3 DNA is TGTGCCAGCAGTGAAGGCCTAGCGGGGGATTACAATGAGCAGTTCTTC. This gives the protein CASSEGLAGDYNEQFF.

This clonotype was seen repeatedly, ten times or more. The CDR3 nucleotides are TGCAGGGCCCACCGGTCCAATCAGCCCCAGCATTTT. Its translation is CRAHRSNQPQHF. V and J are TRBV20-1 and TRBJ1-5; no firm D call. Germline V gene lookup returns CDR1 DFQATT and CDR2 SNEGSKA (reference sequence). CDR3 length: 12 residues.

This clonotype has at least ten counts. V usage is TRBV4-1 and J usage is TRBJ2-1; D unresolved. This CDR3 spans 12 amino acids. Germline V gene sequence: CDR1 MGHRA, CDR2 YSYEKL. V lost 3 bases, J lost 13 bases, and 13 bases lay in between. DNA for the CDR3: TGCGCCAGCAGCCACGAACGGACCGTACAGTTCTTC. Translated: CASSHERTVQFF.

This clonotype was observed at least ten times. The chain links TRBV7-8 to TRBJ1-1, with D perhaps TRBD1 (6 bases). The V and J ends lost 5 bases and 6 bases respectively, with 13 bases between them. This CDR3 has 13 amino acids. Looked up from germline, CDR1 is SGHVS and CDR2 is FQNEAQ. CDR3 protein: CASSVQGWAEAFF. The CDR3 DNA sequence: TGTGCCAGCAGCGTACAGGGATGGGCTGAAGCTTTCTTT.